These T cell receptor beta chains were read from a single sample in a study of blood T cell repertoires in COVID-19. The table came from immunoSEQ multiplex PCR; TCRdb's copy has only in-frame clones and leaves some out. Here the sample spans about 160,000 clones, 75% to 90% being singletons. The sample was peripheral blood. The receptors derive from a woman aged 55 to 70 with acute or convalescent COVID-19. CDR3s include the opening cysteine and the closing phenylalanine or tryptophan. The size of a clone is reported for some rows only, either as once, few or many, or as a class for expanded clones.

v_gene	abundance	CDR3aa
TRBV5-4	.	CASSFIVGTGQETQYF
TRBV19	.	CASSLLAGDKETQYF
TRBV29-1	.	CSVARLGGGHEQYF
TRBV7-3	.	CASSLTILAGEAETQYF
TRBV5-1	.	CASSLSGGANYGYTF
TRBV18	.	CASSATGTKNTEAFF
TRBV10-3	.	CAISEVAVAKNIQYF
TRBV19	few	CASSPRTSSYEQYF
TRBV24-1	.	CATSDESNCGSYEQYF
TRBV5-6	.	CASSGTRGDTQYF
TRBV19	.	CASSMAPKGGTGELFF
TRBV6-2/TRBV6-3	.	CASSPQGQGENQPQHF
TRBV7-6	.	CASSLGTTRYNEQFF
TRBV4-3	.	CASSPSGGTGTQYF
TRBV7-2	.	CASSSLTSKNSPLHF
TRBV9	.	CASSVGSGSSYNEQFF
TRBV28	.	CASSFGGSVAKNIQYF
TRBV2	.	CASNKRDIRNQPQHF
TRBV7-9	.	CASSTRGQGNEKLFF
TRBV18	.	CASSPGQGADGYTF
TRBV7-2	.	CASSLGQQETQYF
TRBV30	few	CAWTGGAVTEAFF
TRBV19	.	CASSGSPTSGGIGETQYF
TRBV10-2	.	CASSDTRDRGRRSYGYTF
TRBV3-1/TRBV3-2	.	CASSQARALAFF
TRBV6-2/TRBV6-3	.	CASSDIRQGITYEQYF
TRBV6-5	.	CASSYSDRRGYTF
TRBV6-1	.	CASSEGRGGDEQYF
TRBV7-8	.	CASSLGQQGSNQPQHF
TRBV29-1	once	CSVVESTYGYTF
TRBV4-3	.	CASSQDWYRDQPQHF
TRBV23-1	.	CASSPNKGPENTGELFF
TRBV30	.	CAWSSGRTANSNQPQHF
TRBV11-2	.	CASRWTGPANSPLHF
TRBV7-8	few	CASSAGQGDGNTIYF
TRBV5-1	.	CASSLADLRRGGSGGYTF